A selection of T cell receptor beta chains follows, all from one sample in a study of T-cell memory formation after mild COVID-19. TCRdb reprocessed the 5' RACE reads via MiXCR and lists one record per CDR3 protein. The repertoire holds about 250,000 distinct CDR3 sequences, with just over 15% as singletons. The source material was PBMCs or a T cell subset sorted from them (not recorded which). These receptors all stem from an adult woman who had mild COVID-19 (a few samples of this study predate the infection). Cell type and time point are not known. Both conserved end residues are part of each CDR3. The D gene is left open where the match is weak. Size values are once, few and many counts, or a class for expanded clones, and some rows have none.

v_call	j_call	d_call	clone_size	cdr3_aa	cdr3_nt
TRBV5-6	TRBJ1-1	-	-	CASNGPRDTEAFF	TGTGCCAGCAACGGACCCCGTGACACTGAAGCTTTCTTT
TRBV12-3/TRBV12-4	TRBJ2-2	-	-	CASSRRLWTSNTGELFF	TGTGCCAGCAGTCGACGCCTGTGGACATCGAACACCGGGGAGCTGTTTTTT
TRBV7-8	TRBJ2-3	-	many	CASSLAGLRVLQYF	TGTGCCAGCAGCTTAGCGGGACTCCGGGTCTTGCAGTATTTT
TRBV20-1	TRBJ2-5	-	-	CSARNFGAQETQYF	TGCAGTGCTAGAAATTTCGGGGCCCAAGAGACCCAGTACTTC
TRBV6-5	TRBJ2-2	-	-	CASSPPRTVDTGELFF	TGTGCCAGCAGTCCTCCTAGGACAGTAGACACCGGGGAGCTGTTTTTT
TRBV7-3	TRBJ2-2	TRBD2	-	CASSFTSGKNTGELFF	TGTGCCAGCAGCTTCACTAGCGGGAAAAACACCGGGGAGCTGTTTTTT
TRBV5-1	TRBJ2-3	TRBD2	few	CASSLGLAVSTDTQYF	TGCGCCAGCAGCTTGGGACTAGCGGTTAGCACAGATACGCAGTATTTT
TRBV7-9	TRBJ1-1	-	-	CASSFSGEAFF	TGTGCCAGCAGCTTCTCGGGTGAAGCTTTCTTT
TRBV10-3	TRBJ2-5	-	-	CAISEVSAKETQYF	TGTGCCATCAGTGAGGTGTCCGCTAAAGAGACCCAGTACTTC
TRBV18	TRBJ2-7	TRBD1	few	CASSPGTGWHEQYF	TGTGCCAGCTCACCCGGGACAGGGTGGCACGAGCAGTACTTC
TRBV7-8	TRBJ2-3	TRBD1	few	CASSPGQLRTADTQYF	TGTGCCAGCAGCCCGGGACAGCTCCGAACGGCAGATACGCAGTATTTT
TRBV12-3/TRBV12-4	TRBJ1-5	-	few	CASSVGSVGGPQHF	TGTGCCAGCTCGGTGGGGTCTGTAGGGGGACCCCAGCATTTT
TRBV5-1	TRBJ2-1	TRBD2	-	CASSRESGNNEQFF	TGCGCCAGCAGCCGGGAAAGCGGGAACAATGAGCAGTTCTTC
TRBV12-3/TRBV12-4	TRBJ2-3	TRBD2	few	CASSFAGAATDTQYF	TGTGCCAGCAGTTTCGCGGGAGCGGCTACAGATACGCAGTATTTT
TRBV7-8	TRBJ2-1	TRBD2	few	CASSLRSRLAGPYNEQFF	TGTGCCAGCAGCTTACGCTCTCGGCTAGCGGGACCCTACAATGAGCAGTTCTTC
TRBV10-3	TRBJ2-7	TRBD1	few	CAISEGTGLIEQYF	TGTGCCATCAGTGAGGGGACAGGGTTAATCGAGCAGTACTTC
TRBV7-9	TRBJ2-1	TRBD2	many	CASSGASGFNEQFF	TGTGCCAGCAGCGGCGCTAGCGGGTTCAATGAGCAGTTCTTC
TRBV4-1	TRBJ2-3	-	few	CASSQESYPPDTQYF	TGCGCCAGCAGCCAAGAGTCCTATCCCCCAGATACGCAGTATTTT
TRBV5-1	TRBJ1-4	TRBD1	few	CASSTGQGEKLFF	TGCGCCAGCAGCACCGGACAGGGGGAAAAACTGTTTTTT
TRBV5-1	TRBJ1-3	TRBD1	many	CASSLEGGTGNTIYF	TGCGCCAGCAGCTTGGAAGGGGGCACCGGAAACACCATATATTTT
TRBV7-2	TRBJ2-1	-	-	CASSLTVLNEQFF	TGTGCCAGCAGCTTAACCGTGTTGAATGAGCAGTTCTTC
TRBV6-2/TRBV6-3	TRBJ1-5	TRBD1	few	CASRVGQVNQPQHF	TGTGCCAGCAGGGTGGGACAGGTCAATCAGCCCCAGCATTTT
TRBV29-1	TRBJ1-3	-	-	CSVLRDSGNTIYF	TGCAGCGTTCTCAGGGACTCTGGAAACACCATATATTTT
TRBV5-1	TRBJ2-5	TRBD1	-	CASSTGTAQETQYF	TGCGCCAGCAGCACCGGGACAGCCCAAGAGACCCAGTACTTC
TRBV5-1	TRBJ1-4	-	-	CASSLLLGADEKLFF	TGCGCCAGCAGCTTGTTGTTAGGGGCTGATGAAAAACTGTTTTTT
TRBV12-3/TRBV12-4	TRBJ1-5	-	-	CASSCLFPIGGAHQPQHF	TGTGCCAGCAGTTGTCTGTTCCCCATCGGAGGGGCACATCAGCCCCAGCATTTT
TRBV5-6	TRBJ2-4	-	few	CASSPEGQAKNIQYF	TGTGCCAGCAGCCCGGAGGGACAGGCCAAAAACATTCAGTACTTC
TRBV7-9	TRBJ2-3	TRBD2	-	CASSDAGLAGFTDTQYF	TGTGCCAGCAGCGACGCTGGACTAGCGGGCTTCACAGATACGCAGTATTTT
TRBV19	TRBJ1-4	-	-	CASNPAGNEKLFF	TGTGCCAGTAACCCCGCAGGGAATGAAAAACTGTTTTTT
TRBV4-1	TRBJ2-7	-	few	CASSQSGNSYEQYF	TGCGCCAGCAGCCAATCCGGGAATTCCTACGAGCAGTACTTC
TRBV2	TRBJ1-3	-	few	CASIRENGNTIYF	TGTGCCAGCATTCGGGAGAATGGAAACACCATATATTTT
TRBV10-3	TRBJ2-1	TRBD1	-	CAISVGTGTGAHEQFF	TGTGCCATCAGTGTCGGCACCGGGACAGGGGCCCATGAGCAGTTCTTC
TRBV5-4	TRBJ2-7	TRBD2	few	CASSAGLAGASYEQYF	TGTGCCAGCAGCGCGGGACTAGCGGGAGCCTCCTACGAGCAGTACTTC
TRBV3-1	TRBJ2-3	-	few	CASSQVSSTDTQYF	TGTGCCAGCAGCCAAGTGTCCAGCACAGATACGCAGTATTTT
TRBV6-5	TRBJ2-2	TRBD2	-	CASSLLGLAGDYAGELFF	TGTGCCAGCAGCCTACTTGGACTAGCGGGAGATTACGCCGGGGAGCTGTTTTTT
TRBV11-3	TRBJ2-4	-	-	CASSPWGGYDIQYF	TGTGCCAGCAGCCCATGGGGAGGCTATGACATTCAGTACTTC
TRBV12-3/TRBV12-4	TRBJ1-1	-	-	CASSPTRGTEAFF	TGTGCCAGCAGTCCAACACGGGGCACTGAAGCTTTCTTT
TRBV29-1	TRBJ2-2	-	many	CSVELAGENTGELFF	TGCAGCGTTGAATTGGCAGGGGAGAACACCGGGGAGCTGTTTTTT
TRBV11-2	TRBJ2-3	TRBD2	few	CASSFRISGGASTDTQYF	TGTGCCAGCAGCTTTCGGATCAGCGGGGGGGCTAGCACAGATACGCAGTATTTT
TRBV12-3/TRBV12-4	TRBJ1-1	TRBD1	-	CASSPPGQGSAEAFF	TGTGCCAGCAGCCCCCCAGGACAGGGTAGCGCTGAAGCTTTCTTT
TRBV29-1	TRBJ1-2	-	few	CSVIPGLDYGYTF	TGCAGCGTGATTCCGGGACTGGACTATGGCTACACCTTC
TRBV9	TRBJ2-1	-	-	CASSGRQSYNEQFF	TGTGCCAGCAGCGGTCGACAGAGTTACAATGAGCAGTTCTTC
TRBV2	TRBJ2-7	TRBD1	-	CASSKTGGDPYEQYF	TGTGCCAGCAGTAAGACAGGGGGCGATCCCTACGAGCAGTACTTC
TRBV11-3	TRBJ2-5	-	-	CASSDPKGPRRETQYF	TGTGCCAGCAGCGACCCCAAGGGCCCGAGGCGAGAGACCCAGTACTTC
TRBV5-1	TRBJ1-1	-	few	CASSLESSAGNTEAFF	TGCGCCAGCAGCTTGGAGTCCTCCGCGGGGAACACTGAAGCTTTCTTT
TRBV9	TRBJ2-1	TRBD2	-	CASSRLAGGAYNEQFF	TGTGCCAGCAGCCGACTAGCGGGAGGGGCGTACAATGAGCAGTTCTTC
TRBV13	TRBJ2-1	TRBD2	-	CASSPSWTSVEQFF	TGTGCCAGCAGCCCATCTTGGACTAGCGTTGAGCAGTTCTTC
TRBV4-3	TRBJ2-3	TRBD2	few	CASSQDRLAGDTQYF	TGCGCCAGCAGCCAAGATCGACTAGCGGGAGATACGCAGTATTTT
TRBV18	TRBJ2-3	TRBD2	few	CASSPYGGAVTDTQYF	TGTGCCAGCTCACCGTACGGGGGGGCCGTGACAGATACGCAGTATTTT
TRBV7-8	TRBJ2-1	-	few	CASSRRTAFNEQFF	TGTGCCAGCAGCAGGCGGACGGCCTTTAATGAGCAGTTCTTC
TRBV4-1	TRBJ1-1	-	many	CASSQNSRVTEAFF	TGCGCCAGCAGCCAGAACAGCAGGGTCACTGAAGCTTTCTTT
TRBV5-1	TRBJ2-3	-	-	CASSRDSGTDTQYF	TGCGCCAGCAGCCGGGACTCCGGCACAGATACGCAGTATTTT
TRBV12-3/TRBV12-4	TRBJ1-1	-	-	CASRLPDSPEAFF	TGTGCCAGCAGGTTACCGGACAGTCCTGAAGCTTTCTTT
TRBV3-1	TRBJ2-3	TRBD2	-	CASSQDGGRAGDTQYF	TGTGCCAGCAGCCAAGACGGCGGGAGGGCCGGAGATACGCAGTATTTT
TRBV6-2/TRBV6-3	TRBJ2-2	TRBD1	few	CASSYGTVDTGELFF	TGTGCCAGCAGTTACGGGACAGTAGACACCGGGGAGCTGTTTTTT
TRBV4-2	TRBJ2-7	-	few	CASSQGGLSSYEQYF	TGTGCCAGCAGCCAAGGCGGGCTGAGCTCCTACGAGCAGTACTTC
TRBV4-2	TRBJ1-4	-	-	CASSQDLAGEVTNEKLFF	TGTGCCAGCAGCCAAGATCTGGCAGGGGAAGTAACTAATGAAAAACTGTTTTTT
TRBV29-1	TRBJ2-7	-	-	CSVALLKLKDEQYF	TGCAGCGTTGCGCTCCTAAAGCTGAAGGACGAGCAGTACTTC
TRBV7-2	TRBJ1-4	-	many	CASSLGLANEKLFF	TGTGCCAGCAGTTTGGGGTTGGCTAATGAAAAACTGTTTTTT